This is a list of T cell receptor beta chains from one sample in a study of graft-versus-host responses after intestinal transplantation. The table came from immunoSEQ multiplex PCR; TCRdb's copy has only in-frame clones and leaves some out. The table lists around 15,000 clones, 25% to 40% of them singletons, with roughly 3.7% in the top ten. Sample: alloreactive CD4+ T cells from a mixed lymphocyte reaction culture, taken before intestinal transplant. These receptors were obtained from a human patient who received an intestinal transplant. CDR3s include the opening cysteine and the closing phenylalanine or tryptophan. The D gene is left open where the match is weak. For some rows the clone size is stated as once, few or many, or as a class when expanded; others skip it.

J: TRBJ2-3; size: NA; V: TRBV9; D: NA; DNA: TGTGCCAGCAGCGTAGTAGGGGCAGATACGCAGTATTTT; CDR3: CASSVVGADTQYF
J: TRBJ2-3; size: NA; V: TRBV18; D: NA; DNA: TGTGCCAGCTCGAGGTCTATCACAGATACGCAGTATTTT; CDR3: CASSRSITDTQYF
J: TRBJ1-6; size: NA; V: TRBV27; D: TRBD1; DNA: TGTGCCAGCAGTTTCCGGACAGGGAATTCACCCCTCCACTTT; CDR3: CASSFRTGNSPLHF
J: TRBJ2-7; size: NA; V: TRBV5-1; D: TRBD2; DNA: TGCGCCAGCAGCTTGGAATTAGCGGGAGCTTACGAGCAGTACTTC; CDR3: CASSLELAGAYEQYF
J: TRBJ2-1; size: NA; V: TRBV5-1; D: TRBD2; DNA: TGCGCCAGCAAAATAGCGGGGGGCCGATACAATGAGCAGTTCTTC; CDR3: CASKIAGGRYNEQFF
J: TRBJ2-6; size: NA; V: TRBV5-1; D: NA; DNA: TGCGCCAGCAGCTTATTGACGGCCGACTCTGGGGCCAACGTCCTGACTTTC; CDR3: CASSLLTADSGANVLTF
J: TRBJ2-3; size: few; V: TRBV19; D: TRBD2; DNA: TGTGCCGCTAGAGGGCGGGGGGCTAGCACAGATACGCAGTATTTT; CDR3: CAARGRGASTDTQYF
J: TRBJ2-7; size: few; V: TRBV28; D: NA; DNA: TGTGCCAGCAGTTTGTGGGTGCGGCGAGGGAACTTTTCCGAGCAGTACTTC; CDR3: CASSLWVRRGNFSEQYF
J: TRBJ2-7; size: NA; V: TRBV28; D: NA; DNA: TGTGCCAGCAGTATTCCGAACTACGAGCAGTACTTC; CDR3: CASSIPNYEQYF
J: TRBJ1-3; size: few; V: TRBV9; D: NA; DNA: TGTGCCAGCAGCGTAGAGGGGTCGGGAGGAAGGACTGGAAACACCATATATTTT; CDR3: CASSVEGSGGRTGNTIYF
J: TRBJ1-2; size: few; V: TRBV27; D: TRBD1; DNA: TGTGCCAGCAGCGGACAGGGGGCTACTAACTATGGCTACACCTTC; CDR3: CASSGQGATNYGYTF
J: TRBJ1-2; size: NA; V: TRBV6-1; D: TRBD1; DNA: TGTGCCATCAGTGGACGGGACAGGGTCTCCTATGGCTACACCTTC; CDR3: CAISGRDRVSYGYTF
J: TRBJ2-1; size: NA; V: TRBV30; D: NA; DNA: TGTGCCTGGAGTGTGGGGGGTGAGCAGTTCTTC; CDR3: CAWSVGGEQFF
J: TRBJ2-2; size: few; V: TRBV5-1; D: NA; DNA: TGCGCCAGCAGCTCCAGTCCCCGGGGTAACACCGGGGAGCTGTTTTTT; CDR3: CASSSSPRGNTGELFF
J: TRBJ2-3; size: NA; V: TRBV5-1; D: TRBD2; DNA: TGCGCCAGCAGCAGGACTACTAGCGGAGGACCCACAGATACGCAGTATTTT; CDR3: CASSRTTSGGPTDTQYF
J: TRBJ1-4; size: NA; V: TRBV21-1; D: NA; DNA: TGTGCCAGCAGCATTATGTTAGCTACAAAGGTGCATAATGAAAAACTGTTTTTT; CDR3: CASSIMLATKVHNEKLFF
J: TRBJ2-7; size: NA; V: TRBV2; D: NA; DNA: TGTGCCAGCAGTGGGCTTAGTCACGAGCAGTACTTC; CDR3: CASSGLSHEQYF
J: TRBJ2-1; size: few; V: TRBV4-1; D: TRBD1; DNA: TGCGCCAGCAGCCAGAGGGGCAGGGGGCTAAGTAAAAATGAGCAGTTCTTC; CDR3: CASSQRGRGLSKNEQFF
J: TRBJ2-1; size: once; V: TRBV11-2; D: TRBD2; DNA: TGTGCCAGCAGCTTAGCTAGCGGGAGGGATGAGCAGTTCTTC; CDR3: CASSLASGRDEQFF
J: TRBJ1-2; size: few; V: TRBV5-6; D: NA; DNA: TGTGCCAGCAGCCCTCTCAGGGCCGGGACGATCTATGGCTACACCTTC; CDR3: CASSPLRAGTIYGYTF
J: TRBJ2-7; size: medium-sized; V: TRBV5-4; D: NA; DNA: TGTGCCAGCAGCACTGCTGGGGAGACCTCCTACGAGCAGTACTTC; CDR3: CASSTAGETSYEQYF
J: TRBJ2-5; size: NA; V: TRBV5-1; D: NA; DNA: TGCGCCAGCAGCTTGGGTCAGGGGGAGACCCAGTACTTC; CDR3: CASSLGQGETQYF
J: TRBJ2-3; size: few; V: TRBV30; D: TRBD2; DNA: TGTGCCTGGAGACTAGCGGGTACAGATACGCAGTATTTT; CDR3: CAWRLAGTDTQYF
J: TRBJ2-7; size: few; V: TRBV15; D: NA; DNA: TGTGCCACCAGCAGAGATGGTGGAAGGAACTACGAGCAGTACTTC; CDR3: CATSRDGGRNYEQYF
J: TRBJ2-7; size: NA; V: TRBV5-6; D: NA; DNA: TGTGCCAGCAGCTTGCCGAACAGGGTTAACGAGCAGTACTTC; CDR3: CASSLPNRVNEQYF
J: TRBJ1-5; size: few; V: TRBV6-9; D: NA; DNA: TGTGCCAGCAGTTACAATGCTGGGACACCAAATCAGCCCCAGCATTTT; CDR3: CASSYNAGTPNQPQHF
J: TRBJ1-2; size: NA; V: TRBV11-1; D: NA; DNA: TGTGCCAGCAGCCTAAGCGGCAGGGGCGATGGCTACACCTTC; CDR3: CASSLSGRGDGYTF
J: TRBJ2-7; size: NA; V: TRBV4-1; D: TRBD2; DNA: TGCGCCAGCAGCCGGGGACTAGCGGGTTACGAGCAGTACTTC; CDR3: CASSRGLAGYEQYF
J: TRBJ2-7; size: NA; V: TRBV4-2; D: NA; DNA: TGTGCCAGCAGCCAAGGGACCCGAGGGGTTTTCTACGAGCAGTACTTC; CDR3: CASSQGTRGVFYEQYF
J: TRBJ2-7; size: NA; V: TRBV5-1; D: TRBD2; DNA: TGCGCCAGCAGCTTGGAAGGACTAGCGGGACGCGAGCAGTACTTC; CDR3: CASSLEGLAGREQYF
J: TRBJ1-6; size: medium-sized; V: TRBV7-9; D: NA; DNA: TGTGCCAGCAGCGACGGACGCCTTAATAATTCACCCCTCCACTTT; CDR3: CASSDGRLNNSPLHF
J: TRBJ1-3; size: few; V: TRBV10-3; D: NA; DNA: TGTGCCAACCGCAGGGAAGGGACTGGAAACACCATATATTTT; CDR3: CANRREGTGNTIYF
J: TRBJ2-3; size: NA; V: TRBV7-2; D: NA; DNA: TGTGCCAGCAGCTTAGCGGGAGAAGATACGCAGTATTTT; CDR3: CASSLAGEDTQYF
J: TRBJ2-5; size: NA; V: TRBV7-3; D: TRBD1; DNA: TGTGCCAGCAGCTTAGGGACAGGCCCACAAGAGACCCAGTACTTC; CDR3: CASSLGTGPQETQYF
J: TRBJ2-7; size: NA; V: TRBV5-6; D: TRBD2; DNA: TGTGCCAGCAGCTTGTTGGTACTAGCGGGGGTTATCTCCTACGAGCAGTACTTC; CDR3: CASSLLVLAGVISYEQYF
J: TRBJ2-3; size: few; V: TRBV5-4; D: NA; DNA: TGTGCCAGCAGCCCTAGGCGGGGGCACACAGATACGCAGTATTTT; CDR3: CASSPRRGHTDTQYF
J: TRBJ2-7; size: few; V: TRBV6-6; D: NA; DNA: TGTGCCAGCAGCTCACCTTCCCTAGCGGAGCAGTACTTC; CDR3: CASSSPSLAEQYF
J: TRBJ2-1; size: NA; V: TRBV4-1; D: TRBD2; DNA: TGCGCCAGCAGCCAACCGGGACTAGCGGATATTGTGAATGAGCAGTTCTTC; CDR3: CASSQPGLADIVNEQFF
J: TRBJ2-5; size: few; V: TRBV9; D: TRBD2; DNA: TGTGCCAGCAGCGTACTAGCGGGAGGCCAAGAGACCCAGTACTTC; CDR3: CASSVLAGGQETQYF
J: TRBJ1-2; size: NA; V: TRBV2; D: NA; DNA: TGTGCCAGCAGTGAAGACCAGGGTGTTGGTCGGGGCTACACCTTC; CDR3: CASSEDQGVGRGYTF
J: TRBJ2-3; size: once; V: TRBV5-1; D: NA; DNA: TGCGCCAGCAGCTTGGCGGTGAGGAGCGGAGTCACAGATACGCAGTATTTT; CDR3: CASSLAVRSGVTDTQYF
J: TRBJ2-7; size: few; V: TRBV6-6; D: NA; DNA: TGTGCCAGCAGACGGGCCAGCTCCTACGAGCAGTACTTC; CDR3: CASRRASSYEQYF
J: TRBJ2-3; size: NA; V: TRBV5-4; D: TRBD1; DNA: TGTGCCAGCAGGGACAGGGGTACAGATACGCAGTATTTT; CDR3: CASRDRGTDTQYF
J: TRBJ1-1; size: NA; V: TRBV6-5; D: NA; DNA: TGTGCCAGCAGTTACTCGTTCCTCGCGAGAACTGAAGCTTTCTTT; CDR3: CASSYSFLARTEAFF
J: TRBJ2-3; size: few; V: TRBV9; D: TRBD2; DNA: TGTGCCAGCAGCGTTCTAGCGGCTAGCACAGATACGCAGTATTTT; CDR3: CASSVLAASTDTQYF
J: TRBJ2-1; size: NA; V: TRBV12-5; D: NA; DNA: TGTGCTAGTGCCAGATGGCGGATGCAGTTCTTC; CDR3: CASARWRMQFF
J: TRBJ2-2; size: medium-sized; V: TRBV7-3; D: TRBD1; DNA: TGTGCCAGCAGGTTAGGGGACAGAAACACCGGGGAGCTGTTTTTT; CDR3: CASRLGDRNTGELFF
J: TRBJ2-5; size: NA; V: TRBV13; D: NA; DNA: TGTGCCAGCAGCTTGGGGGTCGCTTTGGGGGAGACCCAGTACTTC; CDR3: CASSLGVALGETQYF
J: TRBJ1-1; size: few; V: TRBV6-6; D: NA; DNA: TGTGCCAGCAGTCTTGGAGGACGTGGACTGCAAGCTTTCTTT; CDR3: CASSLGGRGLQAFF
J: TRBJ1-5; size: NA; V: TRBV30; D: NA; DNA: TGTGCCTGGACCCCCCGGCAGAATCAGCCCCAGCATTTT; CDR3: CAWTPRQNQPQHF
J: TRBJ2-3; size: NA; V: TRBV6-1; D: NA; DNA: TGTGCCAGCAGTGAAAGGGCCGGGGCGGGCCCTAGCACAGATACGCAGTATTTT; CDR3: CASSERAGAGPSTDTQYF
J: TRBJ1-5; size: NA; V: TRBV21-1; D: NA; DNA: TGTGCCAGCAGGCCTTGTATAGCTACATGGCATCATCAGCCCCAGCATTTT; CDR3: CASRPCIATWHHQPQHF
J: TRBJ1-1; size: NA; V: TRBV25-1; D: NA; DNA: TGTGCCAGCAGGGGGGGAAGCACTGAAGCTTTCTTT; CDR3: CASRGGSTEAFF
J: TRBJ1-4; size: medium-sized; V: TRBV7-2; D: NA; DNA: TGTGCCAGCAGCTTATGGGGCGGACCTAATGAAAAACTGTTTTTT; CDR3: CASSLWGGPNEKLFF
J: TRBJ2-5; size: few; V: TRBV18; D: NA; DNA: TGTGCCAGCTCACCGGAGGGGACCCAGTACTTC; CDR3: CASSPEGTQYF
J: TRBJ2-5; size: few; V: TRBV5-4; D: TRBD2; DNA: TGTGCCAGCAGTCTGCGGGGGGAAGAGACCCAGTACTTC; CDR3: CASSLRGEETQYF
J: TRBJ2-5; size: NA; V: TRBV5-1; D: NA; DNA: TGCGCCAGCAGCTTTAGCGTCCAAGAGACCCAGTACTTC; CDR3: CASSFSVQETQYF